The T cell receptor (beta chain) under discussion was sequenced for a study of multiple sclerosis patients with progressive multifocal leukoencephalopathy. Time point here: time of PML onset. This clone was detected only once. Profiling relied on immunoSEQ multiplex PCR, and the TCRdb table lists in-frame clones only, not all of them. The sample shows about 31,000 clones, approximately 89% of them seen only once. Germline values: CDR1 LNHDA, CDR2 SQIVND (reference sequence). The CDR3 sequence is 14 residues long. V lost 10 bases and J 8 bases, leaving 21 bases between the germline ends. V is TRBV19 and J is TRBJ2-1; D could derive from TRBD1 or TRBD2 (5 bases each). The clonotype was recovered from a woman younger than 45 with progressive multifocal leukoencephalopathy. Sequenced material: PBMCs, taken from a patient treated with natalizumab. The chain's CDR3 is CATGLGVKVYEQFF. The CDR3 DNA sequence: TGTGCCACCGGTCTGGGGGTTAAGGTCTATGAGCAGTTCTTC.